This T cell receptor beta chain was documented in a study of Tregs in tolerant kidney transplant recipients. General observations from the study: Few patients were studied, so findings need validation in larger groups. No direct test of biological reproducibility was done here.

The ends lost 10 bases at V and 2 bases at J; junction bases unmatched: 14. The CDR3 length is 15 residues. Germline assignment: CDR1 MNHEY and CDR2 SVGAGI. Unstimulated Tregs (CD4+CD25+CD127-) and CD4+CD25- non-Tregs were sorted from PBMCs. As to this clone: Antigen specificity is unknown.

TCRdb keeps only in-frame clones here, not all; method: immunoSEQ multiplex PCR. The repertoire holds 68,000 or so clones, with over 80% as singletons. Sequencing was done on a sample of CD4+ T cells from blood. V gene TRBV6-5 combines with J gene TRBJ2-7; 7 bases align to TRBD1. This receptor was taken from a human donor in good health. The DNA for the CDR3 is TGTGCCACCCCCGACCAAGGGACAGTCCCCTACGAGCAGTACTTC. It translates to CATPDQGTVPYEQYF.